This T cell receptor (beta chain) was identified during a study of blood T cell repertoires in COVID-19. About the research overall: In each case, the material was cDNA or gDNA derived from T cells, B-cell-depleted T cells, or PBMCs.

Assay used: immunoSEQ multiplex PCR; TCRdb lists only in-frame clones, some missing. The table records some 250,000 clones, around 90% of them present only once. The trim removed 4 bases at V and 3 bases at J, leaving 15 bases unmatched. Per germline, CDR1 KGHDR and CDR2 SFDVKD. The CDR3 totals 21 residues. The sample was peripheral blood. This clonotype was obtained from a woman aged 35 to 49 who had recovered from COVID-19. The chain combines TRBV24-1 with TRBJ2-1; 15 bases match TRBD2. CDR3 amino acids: CATSDPQGRTSGRAGYNEQFF. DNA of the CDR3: TGTGCCACCAGTGACCCGCAGGGGAGGACTAGCGGGAGGGCCGGCTACAATGAGCAGTTCTTC.